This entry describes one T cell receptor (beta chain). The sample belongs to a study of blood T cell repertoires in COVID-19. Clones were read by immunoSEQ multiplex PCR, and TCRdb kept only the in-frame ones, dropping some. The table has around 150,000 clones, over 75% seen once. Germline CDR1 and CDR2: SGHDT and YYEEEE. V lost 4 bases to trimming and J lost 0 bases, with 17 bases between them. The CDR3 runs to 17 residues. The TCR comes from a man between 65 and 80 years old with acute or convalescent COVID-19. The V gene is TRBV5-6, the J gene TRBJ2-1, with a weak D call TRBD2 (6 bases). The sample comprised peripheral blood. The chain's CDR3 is CASSPNRGTFSYNEQFF. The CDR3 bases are TGTGCCAGCAGCCCGAATCGCGGGACTTTCTCCTACAATGAGCAGTTCTTC. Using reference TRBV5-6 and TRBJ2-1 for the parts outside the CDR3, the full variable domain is DAGVTQSPTHLIKTRGQQVTLRCSPKSGHDTVSWYQQALGQGPQFIFQYYEEEERQRGNFPDRFSGHQFPNYSSELNVNALLLGDSALYLCASSPNRGTFSYNEQFFGPGTRLTVL.